This T cell receptor (beta chain) was sequenced for a study of T-cell reconstitution after alpha-beta-depleted transplantation in children. Points from the study as a whole: It was newly produced T cells that mostly accounted for T-cell counts and diversity one year after transplant.

A TCRbeta library incorporating unique molecular identifiers was prepared. TCRdb fed the PCR reads into MiXCR, producing one record per CDR3 protein. The repertoire holds roughly 350,000 distinct CDR3 sequences, 16% seen once, with 35% to 50% in the top ten. This clonotype was seen only a few times. What it recognizes is unknown. Germline CDR1 MNHNS, CDR2 SASEGT. The length of the CDR3 is 14 residues. V lost 6 bases and J 8 bases, leaving 17 bases between the germline ends. Here the sequenced sample was PBMCs, mostly from graft donor cells, taken 360 days after TCRalphabeta/CD19-depleted stem cell transplant. V is TRBV6-1 and J is TRBJ2-4; tentative D call: TRBD1 (6 bases). This TCR was sampled from a male patient between 2 and 15 years old who had a stem cell transplant for acute lymphoblastic leukemia, so the T cells may come from the graft donor. The CDR3 is CASSPTTGRDIQYF. CDR3 DNA: TGTGCCAGCAGCCCGACCACAGGGCGGGACATTCAGTACTTC.